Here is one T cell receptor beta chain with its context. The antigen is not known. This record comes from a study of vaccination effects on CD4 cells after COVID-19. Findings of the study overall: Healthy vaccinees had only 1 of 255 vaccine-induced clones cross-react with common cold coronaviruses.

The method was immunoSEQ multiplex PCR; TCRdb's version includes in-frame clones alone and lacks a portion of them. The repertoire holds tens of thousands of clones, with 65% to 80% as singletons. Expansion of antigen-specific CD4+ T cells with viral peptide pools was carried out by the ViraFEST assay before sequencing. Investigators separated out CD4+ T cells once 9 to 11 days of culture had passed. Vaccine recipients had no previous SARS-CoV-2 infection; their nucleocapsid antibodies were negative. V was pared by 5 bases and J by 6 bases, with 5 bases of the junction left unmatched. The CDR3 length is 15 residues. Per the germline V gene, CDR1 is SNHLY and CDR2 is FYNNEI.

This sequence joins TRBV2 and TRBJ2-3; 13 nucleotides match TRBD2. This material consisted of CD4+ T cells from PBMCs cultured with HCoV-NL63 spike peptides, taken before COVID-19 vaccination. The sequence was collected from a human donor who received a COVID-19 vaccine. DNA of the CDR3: TGTGCCAGCAGTCCCGGACTAGCGGGAGTTGATACGCAGTATTTT. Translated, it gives CASSPGLAGVDTQYF.